Shown below are 24 T cell receptor beta chains from a single sample sequenced in a study of blood T cells in healthy people across ages (dated by TCRdb to between 2015 and 2016). Library generation was performed with 5' RACE. Sequencing instrument: Illumina HiSeq 2500. A second PCR of about 6 to 11 cycles was performed with a sample-barcoded 5' primer and a J-beta primer mix. In-frame beta chains were kept once TCRdb had trimmed the public reads at Q25 with fastp and called clones with MiXCR. CDR3 protein sequences are deduplicated, and each keeps its most common genes and DNA. The sample profile shows 1.6 million or so distinct CDR3 sequences; roughly 30% of them were found once. The ten largest clonotypes hold about 11% of the sample. The specimen sequenced was blood. The receptors were sampled from a woman between 25 and 40 years old in good health.

CDR3 DNA sequence: TGTGCCAGCAGCCCCTACGGGGGGCCCACAGATACGCAGTATTTT. Protein: CASSPYGGPTDTQYF. The chain combines TRBV9 with TRBJ2-3; D perhaps matches TRBD2 (7 bases). The CDR3 sequence is 15 residues long. V was cut by 4 bases and J by 2 bases, with 14 bases left in between. Germline lookup yields CDR1 SGDLS and CDR2 YYNGEE. The whole variable domain, remainder taken from reference TRBV9 and TRBJ2-3, is DSGVTQTPKHLITATGQRVTLRCSPRSGDLSVYWYQQSLDQGLQFLIQYYNGEERAKGNILERFSAQQFPDLHSELNLSSLELGDSALYFCASSPYGGPTDTQYFGPGTRLTVL.

The rearrangement uses TRBV9 and TRBJ1-5; 11 nucleotides match TRBD1. The CDR3 covers 15 residues. V lost 4 bases to trimming and J lost 5 bases; unmatched junction nucleotides: 5. Germline lookup yields CDR1 SGDLS and CDR2 YYNGEE. The CDR3 spells CASSYGTGGDQPQHF. The CDR3 nucleotides are TGTGCCAGCAGCTATGGGACAGGGGGGGATCAGCCCCAGCATTTT.

The V gene is TRBV30, the J gene TRBJ2-7; TRBD1 matches 7 bases. Losses at the gene ends were 5 bases for V and 2 bases for J; bases not matched to a gene: 6. CDR1 GTSNPN and CDR2 SVGIG come from the germline V gene (reference sequence). The CDR3 extends over 13 amino acids. The CDR3 here is CAWEDRETYEQYF. The DNA of the CDR3 is TGTGCCTGGGAAGACAGGGAGACCTACGAGCAGTACTTC. Full variable domain (missing parts from reference TRBV30 and TRBJ2-7): SQTIHQWPATLVQPVGSPLSLECTVEGTSNPNLYWYRQAAGRGLQLLFYSVGIGQISSEVPQNLSASRPQDRQFILSSKKLLLSDSGFYLCAWEDRETYEQYFGPGTRLTVT.

There are a few counts of this clonotype. The V gene is TRBV7-9, the J gene TRBJ2-1; D possibly corresponds to TRBD1 (6 bases). Germline CDR1 reads SEHNR; CDR2 reads FQNEAQ (reference sequence). V lost 1 base and J 5 bases, leaving 12 bases between the germline ends. The CDR3 spans 15 residues. CDR3 sequence: CASSLGTGNDNEQFF. CDR3 DNA sequence: TGTGCCAGCAGCTTAGGAACAGGGAACGACAATGAGCAGTTCTTC.

This rearrangement joins TRBV30 to TRBJ1-2, with D perhaps matching TRBD1 (5 bases). CDR1 and CDR2 (germline): GTSNPN, SVGIG (reference sequence). Between the trimmed V and J ends, which lost 1 base and 7 bases, there was a span of 16 bases. There are 14 residues in the CDR3. The CDR3: CAWSGGREGGGYTF. The CDR3, as DNA: TGTGCCTGGAGTGGAGGCAGGGAGGGAGGTGGCTACACCTTC. Drawing the rest from reference TRBV30 and TRBJ1-2, the complete variable domain is SQTIHQWPATLVQPVGSPLSLECTVEGTSNPNLYWYRQAAGRGLQLLFYSVGIGQISSEVPQNLSASRPQDRQFILSSKKLLLSDSGFYLCAWSGGREGGGYTFGSGTRLTVV.

The V gene is TRBV27, the J gene TRBJ1-6; D is uncertain. Trimming pared 6 bases from V and 10 bases from J, leaving 16 bases between. This CDR3 is built from 14 residues. From germline, CDR1 is MNHEY and CDR2 SMNVEV (reference sequence). As DNA, the CDR3 is TGTGCCAGCAGGCCCGGGTCATTCGGGTCACCCCTCCACTTT. This gives the protein CASRPGSFGSPLHF.

In regard to this clonotype: At one end, the junction sequence differs from germline, possibly due to a read error. V and J are TRBV6-1 and TRBJ2-3; maybe TRBD2 (5 bases). CDR3 length equals 15 residues. The germline V gene encodes CDR1 MNHNS and CDR2 SASEGT. CDR3 sequence (DNA): TGTTCCAGCACCGTCCCCCGGGCTAGCACAGATACACAGTATTTT. Its protein product is CSSTVPRASTDTQYF.

A note on this clonotype: An end of the junction does not agree with germline; a read error may underlie this. The V gene is TRBV18, the J gene TRBJ2-6; D is undetermined. Germline V gene data show CDR1 as KGHSH and CDR2 as LQKENI. The CDR3 is 17 amino acids. The CDR3 DNA is TGCGCCAGCTCTACGGCGGCGTCTAGCTCTGGGGCCAACGTCCTGACTTTC. This codes for CASSTAASSSGANVLTF.

The chain links TRBV15 to TRBJ1-5, with D tentatively TRBD1 (5 bases). This CDR3 is 17 amino acids long. Trimming shortened V by 0 bases and J by 1 base, and 13 bases separated the two germline ends. Germline CDR1 LNHNV, CDR2 YYDKDF (reference sequence). CDR3 sequence reads: CATSRDRVLLSNQPQHF. DNA of the CDR3: TGTGCCACCAGCAGAGACAGGGTTTTGCTGAGCAATCAGCCCCAGCATTTT.

Here the CDR3 reads CASSRSGQGQDGYTF. The CDR3 DNA sequence: TGCGCCAGCAGTAGATCGGGACAGGGGCAGGATGGCTACACCTTC. The V and J genes are TRBV5-1 and TRBJ1-2; 10 nucleotides agree with TRBD1. Trimming took 5 bases from V and 6 from J; bases not matched to a gene: 10. The CDR3 covers 15 residues. From germline, CDR1 is SGHRS and CDR2 YFSETQ.

The chain combines TRBV7-9 with TRBJ2-3, with 14 bases aligning to TRBD2. V was clipped by 5 bases and J by 5 bases; unmatched bases: 6. This CDR3 has 16 residues. Germline lookup yields CDR1 SEHNR and CDR2 FQNEAQ (reference sequence). The CDR3, as DNA: TGTGCCAGCAGCCCCGGACTAGCGGGGGGCGTAGATACGCAGTATTTT. Protein sequence: CASSPGLAGGVDTQYF.

The chain is built from TRBV29-1 and TRBJ1-2; tentatively, D is TRBD1 (6 bases). V shed 8 bases and J shed 5 bases, with 15 bases lying between them. CDR3 length equals 12 residues. Germline V gives CDR1 SQVTM, CDR2 ANQGSEA. In nucleotides, the CDR3 is TGCAGCACCCTCATACAGGGTTATGGCTACACCTTC. This gives the protein CSTLIQGYGYTF.

This clonotype was counted only a few times. The V and J genes are TRBV10-3 and TRBJ1-2; D possibly corresponds to TRBD1 (5 bases). Trimming cost V 8 bases and J 4 bases, with 20 bases left between them. Germline assignment: CDR1 ENHRY and CDR2 SYGVKD. CDR3 length: 15 residues. The CDR3 is CAIHGGWGEGYGYTF. Here the CDR3 DNA reads TGTGCCATCCACGGAGGTTGGGGGGAAGGCTATGGCTACACCTTC.

This clonotype was recorded a few times. This sequence joins TRBV5-1 and TRBJ2-4; maybe TRBD2 (6 bases). Gene TRBJ2-7 matches the end of the DNA better, so the J call may be wrong. Germline assignment: CDR1 SGHRS and CDR2 YFSETQ. The CDR3 extends over 15 amino acids. Here the CDR3 reads CASTPDGGRTNEQYF. As DNA, the CDR3 is TGCGCCAGCACCCCAGACGGAGGGAGGACGAACGAGCAGTACTTC.

This clonotype was seen a handful of times. The chain employs TRBV27 and TRBJ2-1, with D maybe TRBD2 (6 bases). The germline V gene encodes CDR1 MNHEY and CDR2 SMNVEV (reference sequence). Deletions cut 6 bases from V and 7 bases from J, with 19 bases between. CDR3 length: 15 residues. Here the CDR3 reads CASSQSGLPANEQFF. The CDR3 DNA follows: TGTGCCAGCAGCCAATCGGGACTCCCCGCTAATGAGCAGTTCTTC.

V usage is TRBV20-1 and J usage is TRBJ2-6, with 9 bases fitting TRBD1. The germline CDR1 and CDR2 sequences are DFQATT and SNEGSKA (reference sequence). Trimming took 0 bases from V and 2 from J; bases not matched to a gene: 2. CDR3 size: 16 residues. CDR3 nucleotide sequence: TGCAGTGCTAGAGATTGGGACAGGGCTGGGGCCAACGTCCTGACTTTC. Protein: CSARDWDRAGANVLTF.

The chain recombines TRBV4-1 with TRBJ2-2; D perhaps matches TRBD1 (6 bases). The CDR3 is 17 amino acids. V lost 4 bases to trimming and J lost 5 bases, with 20 bases between them. Germline V lookup: CDR1 MGHRA, CDR2 YSYEKL. CDR3 protein: CASSPGQTNAKTGELFF. CDR3 sequence (DNA): TGCGCCAGCAGCCCCGGACAGACCAATGCAAAGACCGGGGAGCTGTTTTTT.

This clonotype was recorded a few times. The V and J genes are TRBV4-1 and TRBJ1-1, with D perhaps matching TRBD1 (5 bases). The CDR3 has 16 residues. The V gene's germline CDR1 is MGHRA and CDR2 YSYEKL. Trimming stripped 0 bases from V and 3 bases from J, with 14 bases between. The CDR3 protein is CASSQDRGWVDTEAFF. CDR3 sequence (DNA): TGCGCCAGCAGCCAAGATCGGGGGTGGGTGGACACTGAAGCTTTCTTT.

The chain recombines TRBV11-2 with TRBJ2-5; the D gene is possibly TRBD1 (6 bases). Gene TRBJ2-1 matches the end of the DNA better, so the J call may be wrong. The CDR3 runs 15 residues. Looked up from germline, CDR1 is SGHAT and CDR2 is FQNNGV. CDR3 in DNA: TGTGCCAGCAGCCTCGCCAGGACAGTTCAAGAGACCCAGTTCTTC. Translated: CASSLARTVQETQFF.

This chain links TRBV11-2 with TRBJ2-7; 7 bases line up with TRBD1. The CDR3 covers 15 residues. V was pared by 4 bases and J by 2 bases, with 8 bases of the junction left unmatched. Germline values: CDR1 SGHAT, CDR2 FQNNGV. CDR3: CASSYEGAAAYEQYF. In DNA, the CDR3 is TGTGCCAGCAGCTACGAGGGGGCGGCAGCCTACGAGCAGTACTTC.

This chain connects TRBV6-9 to TRBJ2-7; D perhaps matches TRBD1 (6 bases). The J call could be wrong; TRBJ2-5 is a better fit for the DNA end. The CDR3 length is 21 residues. Germline V gene sequence: CDR1 MNHGY, CDR2 SVAAGI. The DNA for the CDR3 is TGTGCCAGCAGTTATTCACGCCCAGACAGGCACCGAAAACCTCGAGAAGAGACCCAGTACTTC. Amino acid sequence: CASSYSRPDRHRKPREETQYF.

The rearrangement links TRBV6-2 or TRBV6-3 to TRBJ2-1; no definite D call. The CDR3 is 14 residues long. V lost 4 bases and J lost 4, with 11 bases in between. The germline gives CDR1 MNHEY, CDR2 SVGEGT. The CDR3 DNA reads TGTGCCAGCAGTTCCTCTCCCGGATACAATGAGCAGTTCTTC. The encoded protein is CASSSSPGYNEQFF.

The rearrangement uses TRBV9 and TRBJ2-1; possibly TRBD1 or TRBD2 for D (6 bases each). Germline CDR1 reads SGDLS; CDR2 reads YYNGEE. Trimming removed 3 bases at V and 0 bases at J, with 13 bases between. This CDR3 is built from 16 residues. The CDR3 nucleotides read TGTGCCAGCAGCGGGGGGGCCTATGGCTCCTACAATGAGCAGTTCTTC. This gives the protein CASSGGAYGSYNEQFF.

The chain couples TRBV15 to TRBJ1-1; D is possibly TRBD1 (6 bases). Trimming removed 2 bases at V and 2 bases at J, with 12 bases between. In germline, CDR1 is LNHNV, CDR2 YYDKDF (reference sequence). This CDR3 has 15 amino acids. Here the CDR3 DNA reads TGTGCCACCAGCAGACTAAGGGGGGGAAACACTGAAGCTTTCTTT. Translated, it gives CATSRLRGGNTEAFF.